The 24 T cell receptor beta chains reported below all come from one sample, sequenced in a study of T cell responses to AZD1222 COVID-19 vaccine. Libraries were prepared by immunoSEQ multiplex PCR; TCRdb keeps only in-frame clonotypes and omits some of them. The sample contains roughly 140,000 clones, around four fifths of which appear only once. The sequencing used peripheral blood, collected on day 0 of MenACWY control vaccination. The receptors originated from an adult in good health.

The chain uses TRBV20-1 and TRBJ2-7; D possibly corresponds to TRBD2 (6 bases). V was trimmed by 3 bases and J by 3 bases, leaving 12 bases between them. CDR3 size: 13 residues. Germline lookup yields CDR1 DFQATT and CDR2 SNEGSKA (reference sequence). In DNA, the CDR3 is TGCAGTGCTAGTCCAGGGAGGAGCTACGAGCAGTACTTC. This translates into CSASPGRSYEQYF.

The rearrangement uses TRBV29-1 and TRBJ2-1; D may be TRBD1 (6 bases). Deletions cut 5 bases from V and 7 bases from J, with 15 bases between. CDR1 and CDR2 from the germline V gene are SQVTM and ANQGSEA. The CDR3 totals 13 residues. The DNA of the CDR3 is TGCAGCGTTATAACAGGGCTTAGGAATGAGCAGTTCTTC. Its translation is CSVITGLRNEQFF.

The chain links TRBV10-1 to TRBJ2-1, with D possibly matching TRBD1 (6 bases). The germline V and J ends were trimmed by 2 bases and 12 bases, with 14 bases remaining between them. Germline CDR1 and CDR2: WNHNN and SYGVQD (reference sequence). This CDR3 is 13 amino acids long. The CDR3 sequence is CASSEATGLGQFF. The CDR3, as DNA: TGCGCCAGCAGTGAGGCCACAGGGTTGGGGCAGTTCTTC.

The chain has TRBV19 and TRBJ2-1; D unresolved. The CDR3 has 14 residues. V dropped 0 bases and J dropped 6 bases, with 9 bases sitting between them. Germline CDR1 is LNHDA and CDR2 is SQIVND (reference sequence). CDR3 sequence (DNA): TGTGCCAGTAGTATAGATTCAGAAATCAATGAGCAGTTCTTC. Translated, it gives CASSIDSEINEQFF.

This chain uses TRBV7-9 with TRBJ2-5; no firm D call. The CDR3 runs to 14 residues. With 3 bases removed from V and 1 base from J, the gap between germline ends came to 9 bases. Germline-derived CDR1 and CDR2 are SEHNR and FQNEAQ (reference sequence). The CDR3 sequence is CASSLSGTQETQYF. CDR3 sequence (DNA): TGTGCCAGCAGCTTGTCAGGAACCCAAGAGACCCAGTACTTC.

This chain connects TRBV6-6 to TRBJ1-4; possibly TRBD1 for D (6 bases). V lost 6 bases to trimming and J lost 2 bases, with 13 bases between them. CDR1 MNHNY and CDR2 SVGAGI come from the germline V gene (reference sequence). CDR3 length: 15 amino acids. DNA of the CDR3: TGTGCCAGCAGCGCCCCCACAGGGACTAATGAAAAACTGTTTTTT. Protein: CASSAPTGTNEKLFF.

This chain uses TRBV19 with TRBJ2-6; 7 bases map to TRBD1. After removal of 8 bases from V and 0 bases from J, the junction contained 7 bases not matched to a gene. Germline V gene lookup returns CDR1 LNHDA and CDR2 SQIVND (reference sequence). This CDR3 is 16 amino acids long. CDR3 nucleotides: TGTGCCAGTGGATCGGGACAGCCCTCTGGGGCCAACGTCCTGACTTTC. This gives the protein CASGSGQPSGANVLTF.

The gene calls are TRBV19 and TRBJ1-5, with TRBD1 identical over 9 bases. After removal of 9 bases from V and 9 bases from J, the junction contained 6 bases not matched to a gene. The CDR3 spans 12 residues. Germline lookup yields CDR1 LNHDA and CDR2 SQIVND (reference sequence). The CDR3, as DNA: TGTGCCAGCACGACAGGGGGTCGGCCCCAGCATTTT. Its translation: CASTTGGRPQHF.

The chain is built from TRBV6-5 and TRBJ2-1, with 8 nucleotides matching TRBD1. Germline V gene lookup returns CDR1 MNHEY and CDR2 SVGAGI. The V gene end was trimmed by 1 base and the J gene end by 7 bases; junction bases not matched to a gene: 9. The CDR3 is 16 amino acids. The CDR3 protein is CASSYYQGAGGNEQFF. CDR3 DNA sequence: TGTGCCAGCAGTTACTATCAGGGGGCAGGTGGGAATGAGCAGTTCTTC.

The chain couples TRBV18 to TRBJ2-1, with D perhaps TRBD2 (6 bases). The CDR3 consists of 19 residues. V was clipped by 3 bases and J by 6 bases, with 27 bases between them. Germline V gene data show CDR1 as KGHSH and CDR2 as LQKENI. CDR3 region: CASSPLEGLKAPIANEQFF. In nucleotides, the CDR3 is TGTGCCAGCTCACCCCTTGAGGGACTCAAGGCCCCAATCGCCAATGAGCAGTTCTTC. Full variable domain (remainder filled in from reference TRBV18 and TRBJ2-1): NAGVMQNPRHLVRRRGQEARLRCSPMKGHSHVYWYRQLPEEGLKFMVYLQKENIIDESGMPKERFSAEFPKEGPSILRIQQVVRGDSAAYFCASSPLEGLKAPIANEQFFGPGTRLTVL.

This rearrangement joins TRBV24-1 to TRBJ1-2; 8 bases align to TRBD1. With 3 bases clipped from V and 5 bases from J, the junction kept 7 bases outside the gene matches. This CDR3 region has 15 residues. Germline lookup yields CDR1 KGHDR and CDR2 SFDVKD. CDR3 nucleotide sequence: TGTGCCACCAGTGATCAGACAGGGGAGGGTTATGGCTACACCTTC. Encoded protein: CATSDQTGEGYGYTF.

V and J are TRBV5-8 and TRBJ2-2; D is unresolved. Germline V CDR1 and CDR2: SGHTS, YDEGEE. This CDR3 spans 14 amino acids. Trimming left V 0 bases short and J 3 bases short, with 6 bases between. The CDR3 spells CASSLARHTGELFF. The CDR3 region has the DNA TGTGCCAGCAGCTTGGCGCGCCACACCGGGGAGCTGTTTTTT.

This chain uses TRBV5-1 with TRBJ1-4; 7 bases map to TRBD1. The germline gives CDR1 SGHRS, CDR2 YFSETQ. V was clipped by 4 bases and J by 8 bases; unmatched bases: 5. The CDR3 covers 13 residues. The CDR3 region is CASSDREDEKLFF. CDR3 in DNA: TGCGCCAGCAGCGACAGGGAGGACGAAAAACTGTTTTTT.

The rearrangement uses TRBV3-1 (or the pseudogene TRBV3-2) and TRBJ1-2, with D tentatively TRBD1 (6 bases). CDR1 is LGHDT, CDR2 YNNKEL, per germline (reference sequence). This CDR3 comprises 15 residues. Trimming cost V 4 bases and J 4 bases, with 16 bases left between them. The CDR3 nucleotides are TGTGCCAGCAGCCTAAGACAGGCTGAGGGCTATGGCTACACCTTC. As protein: CASSLRQAEGYGYTF.

The rearrangement links TRBV6-5 to TRBJ2-1; a possible D gene is TRBD2 (6 bases). With 7 bases removed from V and 3 bases from J, the gap between germline ends came to 16 bases. CDR1 MNHEY and CDR2 SVGAGI come from the germline V gene. The CDR3 extends over 15 amino acids. The CDR3 DNA follows: TGTGCCAGCACTAGGTTGCGGGGCGACTACAATGAGCAGTTCTTC. Protein: CASTRLRGDYNEQFF.

The chain is built from TRBV6-5 and TRBJ1-1, with D hard to call. Germline CDR1 MNHEY, CDR2 SVGAGI. Trimming removed 8 bases from V and 4 bases from J, with 11 bases in between. CDR3 size: 12 residues. CDR3 amino acids: CASDTFGTEAFF. The CDR3 DNA reads TGTGCCAGCGATACTTTCGGCACTGAAGCTTTCTTT.

The chain is built from TRBV19 and TRBJ1-2; no clear D gene. The germline V gene encodes CDR1 LNHDA and CDR2 SQIVND (reference sequence). This CDR3 contains 14 residues. The V end was cut by 3 bases, the J end by 4 bases, with 12 bases between. The CDR3 here is CASSIAGPGYGYTF. The CDR3, as DNA: TGTGCCAGTAGTATTGCGGGTCCCGGCTATGGCTACACCTTC.

This clone was seen ten or more times. The V and J genes are TRBV6-4 and TRBJ2-3; 7 nucleotides line up with TRBD1. This CDR3 contains 14 residues. Germline trimming cut 5 bases from V and 5 bases from J; bases unmatched to any gene: 7. The germline CDR1 and CDR2 sequences are MRHNA and SNTAGT. CDR3 sequence: CASSPTGTGDTQYF. The CDR3 DNA reads as TGTGCCAGCAGTCCGACAGGGACGGGAGATACGCAGTATTTT.

V is TRBV6-1 and J is TRBJ1-1; no reliable D call. The CDR3 runs to 16 residues. Germline lookup yields CDR1 MNHNS and CDR2 SASEGT. Trimming took off 3 bases at V and 1 base at J, with 15 bases between the two ends. In DNA form, the CDR3 reads TGTGCCAGCAGTGACCAGGCCGCCGGTAAGAACACTGAAGCTTTCTTT. It translates to CASSDQAAGKNTEAFF.

Many counts were recorded for this clone. The chain has TRBV14 and TRBJ1-1, with unresolved D. Trimming left V 8 bases short and J 6 bases short, with 10 bases between. CDR3 size: 11 residues. Per the germline V gene, CDR1 is SGHDN and CDR2 is FVKESK. The CDR3 coding sequence is TGTGCCAGCGGGAGGGCTTCTGAAGCTTTCTTT. Translated, it gives CASGRASEAFF.

The chain couples TRBV5-6 to TRBJ1-6; tentative D call: TRBD1 (5 bases). Germline V gene lookup returns CDR1 SGHDT and CDR2 YYEEEE. The CDR3 has 15 residues. V was clipped by 1 base and J by 6 bases, with 11 bases between them. The DNA for the CDR3 is TGTGCCAGCAGCTTGAGGGACTTATTTAATTCACCCCTCCACTTT. Protein sequence: CASSLRDLFNSPLHF.

This clone was detected once. The gene calls are TRBV6-7 and TRBJ2-3, with D tentatively TRBD2 (6 bases). TRBV6-7 is an ORF, and what it does is uncertain. V was trimmed by 2 bases and J by 2 bases, leaving 11 bases between them. The CDR3 loop spans 15 amino acids. The CDR3 DNA reads as TGTGCCAGCAGTTACCGCGGGGCCCCCACAGATACGCAGTATTTT. This gives the protein CASSYRGAPTDTQYF.

V and J are TRBV6-5 and TRBJ1-1, with D perhaps matching TRBD1 (5 bases). CDR3 length equals 12 residues. Per germline, CDR1 MNHEY and CDR2 SVGAGI. Trimming pared 0 bases from V and 10 bases from J, leaving 9 bases between. The chain's CDR3 is CASSYSRGAAFF. The CDR3 coding sequence is TGTGCCAGCAGTTACTCGAGGGGCGCAGCTTTCTTT.

The V and J genes are TRBV7-2 and TRBJ2-2, with D perhaps matching TRBD2 (7 bases). The length of the CDR3 is 15 residues. Trimming removed 3 bases from V and 4 bases from J, with 12 bases in between. CDR1 is SGHTA, CDR2 FQGNSA, per germline. The CDR3: CASSFAGATTGELFF. CDR3 DNA sequence: TGTGCCAGCAGCTTTGCGGGGGCCACCACCGGGGAGCTGTTTTTT.